This TCR beta chain stems from a study of blood T cells in healthy people across ages. From germline, CDR1 is ENHRY and CDR2 SYGVKD. The CDR3 is made up of 15 amino acids. The trim removed 9 bases at V and 2 bases at J, leaving 10 bases unmatched. The use of a sample-barcoded 5' primer and a J-beta primer mix characterized a second PCR of roughly 7 to 11 cycles. MiXCR, run by TCRdb on the 5' RACE reads, gives a single entry per CDR3 protein. This table has roughly 800,000 distinct CDR3 sequences, roughly 64% appearing once. This receptor was obtained from a man aged 30-40 years in good health. The sample consisted of blood. The genes are TRBV10-3 and TRBJ2-1, with TRBD2 matching over 7 bases. CDR3 DNA sequence: TGTGCCATTCAAGTGGGAGCGGGACCCTACAATGAGCAGTTCTTC. Residues: CAIQVGAGPYNEQFF.